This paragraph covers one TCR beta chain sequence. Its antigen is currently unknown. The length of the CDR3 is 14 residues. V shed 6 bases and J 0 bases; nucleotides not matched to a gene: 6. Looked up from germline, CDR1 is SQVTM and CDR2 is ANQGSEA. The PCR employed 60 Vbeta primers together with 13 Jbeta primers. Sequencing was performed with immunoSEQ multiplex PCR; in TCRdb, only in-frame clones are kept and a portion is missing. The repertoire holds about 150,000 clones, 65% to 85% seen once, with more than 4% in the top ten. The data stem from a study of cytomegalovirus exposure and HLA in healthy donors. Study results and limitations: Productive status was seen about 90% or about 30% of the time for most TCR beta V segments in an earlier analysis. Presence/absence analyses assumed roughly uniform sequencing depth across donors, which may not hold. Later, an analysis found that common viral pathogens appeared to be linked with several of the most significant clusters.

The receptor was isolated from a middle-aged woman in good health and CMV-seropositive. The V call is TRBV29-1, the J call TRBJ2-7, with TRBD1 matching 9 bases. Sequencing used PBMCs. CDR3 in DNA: TGCAGCGTCCGAAGGGACAGGGCCTCCTACGAGCAGTACTTC. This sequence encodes CSVRRDRASYEQYF.